This entry concerns a single T cell receptor beta chain. Per the authors' pipeline: Quantification of nucleated cells was approximated via reference gene primer amplification. Profiling relied on immunoSEQ multiplex PCR, and the TCRdb table lists in-frame clones only, not all of them. V and J calls plus clone size are reproduced from that table; the DNA served to infer D and trimming. Of some 240,000 clones in the sample, around 80% were seen once. Participants were aged about 18 to 100 years, lived in about two dozen US areas, and enrolled virtually. This specimen comes from a study of blood T cell repertoires in COVID-19. CDR3 length equals 13 residues. The V gene's germline CDR1 is SGHTA and CDR2 FQGNSA. Trimming shortened V by 5 bases and J by 5 bases, and 9 bases separated the two germline ends.

This TCR derives from a man aged 25-40 years with acute COVID-19. The source material was PBMCs or T cells enriched from blood (not recorded which). This chain links TRBV7-2 with TRBJ1-4; tentative D call: TRBD1 (5 bases). The CDR3 is CASSSRQNEKLFF. The CDR3 DNA is TGTGCCAGCAGCAGTCGACAGAATGAAAAACTGTTTTTT.